The 23 T cell receptor beta chains in this list originate from one sample, sequenced in a study of beta chain features in type 1 diabetes. Sequenced material consisted of expressed TCRB transcripts (all of the isolated RNA was reverse transcribed). Sequencing used immunoSEQ multiplex PCR; TCRdb keeps in-frame clones, though not all of them. The table shows around 340,000 clones, with 6.5% to 10% occurring only once. The source material was central memory CD4+ T cells from blood. These receptors were obtained from a woman in her late teens or twenties in good health.

This clone was picked up a small number of times. The chain recombines TRBV12-5 with TRBJ1-2; D uncertain. V lost 6 bases and J 3 bases, leaving 17 bases between the germline ends. This CDR3 has 15 amino acids. Per germline, CDR1 LGHNT and CDR2 FRNRAP. CDR3 sequence (DNA): TGTGCTAGTGGCCCGGCCCGGGGTTGGGACTATGGCTACACCTTC. As protein: CASGPARGWDYGYTF.

This chain joins TRBV28 and TRBJ2-1, with TRBD2 identical over 9 bases. After removal of 8 bases from V and 5 bases from J, the junction contained 7 bases not matched to a gene. The CDR3 covers 14 residues. Per the germline V gene, CDR1 is MDHEN and CDR2 is SYDVKM. CDR3 amino acids: CASASGNLNNEQFF. CDR3 sequence (DNA): TGTGCCAGCGCTAGCGGGAACCTTAACAATGAGCAGTTCTTC.

The sample holds a few counts of this clone. This chain connects TRBV19 to TRBJ1-4; unclear D gene. Germline loops: CDR1 LNHDA, CDR2 SQIVND (reference sequence). This CDR3 region has 13 residues. Trimming removed 6 bases from V and 6 bases from J, with 11 bases in between. The CDR3 nucleotides are TGTGCCAGTAGATCCGGGATGTATGAAAAACTGTTTTTT. Translated, it gives CASRSGMYEKLFF. The entire variable domain, with the rest obtained from reference TRBV19 and TRBJ1-4, is as follows: DGGITQSPKYLFRKEGQNVTLSCEQNLNHDAMYWYRQDPGQGLRLIYYSQIVNDFQKGDIAEGYSVSREKKESFPLTVTSAQKNPTAFYLCASRSGMYEKLFFGSGTQLSVL.

This clone was counted a few times. V and J are TRBV19 and TRBJ1-5; D remains unclear. This CDR3 comprises 13 residues. Trimming took 1 base from V and 5 from J, leaving 6 bases between them. The V gene's germline CDR1 is LNHDA and CDR2 SQIVND (reference sequence). The CDR3, as DNA: TGTGCCAGTAGTATAGGGGCTTATCAGCCCCAGCATTTT. Its translation: CASSIGAYQPQHF.

This clone was seen more than once but under ten times. V gene TRBV2 combines with J gene TRBJ1-3, with D possibly TRBD1 on 6 matching bases. Germline CDR1 and CDR2: SNHLY and FYNNEI. V was shortened by 4 bases and J by 6 bases, with 13 bases between the two germline ends. This CDR3 contains 14 residues. The CDR3 is CASSVGGHENTIYF. The CDR3 DNA is TGTGCCAGCAGTGTAGGGGGGCACGAAAACACCATATATTTT. Looking up the rest from reference TRBV2 and TRBJ1-3 gives the full variable domain: EPEVTQTPSHQVTQMGQEVILRCVPISNHLYFYWYRQILGQKVEFLVSFYNNEISEKSEIFDDQFSVERPDGSNFTLKIRSTKLEDSAMYFCASSVGGHENTIYFGEGSWLTVV.

V and J are TRBV6-6 and TRBJ1-4, with D hard to call. Germline assignment: CDR1 MNHNY and CDR2 SVGAGI (reference sequence). CDR3 length equals 16 residues. Trimming shortened V by 0 bases and J by 5 bases, and 13 bases separated the two germline ends. The CDR3 DNA reads as TGTGCCAGCAGTTACTCGAAGCCAGGTTTGAATGAAAAACTGTTTTTT. Protein product: CASSYSKPGLNEKLFF.

This clone was seen only a few times. The rearrangement uses TRBV2 and TRBJ2-1; no reliable D call. Trimming removed 4 bases at V and 8 bases at J, with 18 bases between. The CDR3 extends over 15 amino acids. CDR1 SNHLY and CDR2 FYNNEI come from the germline V gene. CDR3 nucleotides: TGTGCCAGCAGTGTTGCAGAGAATTATAGGGATGAGCAGTTCTTC. Translated, it gives CASSVAENYRDEQFF.

This clone was recorded a few times. V usage is TRBV14 and J usage is TRBJ2-3, with TRBD2 matching over 9 bases. The CDR3 loop spans 14 amino acids. V trimming: 6 bases; J trimming: 6 bases; junction bases outside the gene matches: 7. CDR1 SGHDN and CDR2 FVKESK come from the germline V gene. For the CDR3, the DNA is TGTGCCAGCAGGTCGGGACTAGCATCCGATACGCAGTATTTT. As protein: CASRSGLASDTQYF.

V and J are TRBV9 and TRBJ2-7; 7 bases align to TRBD2. The CDR3 runs 14 residues. Germline V lookup: CDR1 SGDLS, CDR2 YYNGEE. V was clipped by 3 bases and J by 3 bases; unmatched bases: 6. The CDR3 DNA reads TGTGCCAGCAGCGCGAGCTCGGGGGGCTACGAGCAGTACTTC. This encodes CASSASSGGYEQYF.

This clone was seen more than once but under ten times. The chain links TRBV11-3 to TRBJ2-1; 9 bases agree with TRBD1. CDR1 and CDR2 (germline): SGHNT, YENEEA. Trimming at V came to 5 bases and at J to 5 bases, leaving 10 bases not matched to a gene. There are 16 residues in the CDR3. DNA of the CDR3: TGTGCCAGCAGCGGACCCGGGACAGGGCTCAACAATGAGCAGTTCTTC. Translating gives CASSGPGTGLNNEQFF.

The chain links TRBV18 to TRBJ2-4; TRBD2 aligns across 8 bases. V lost 0 bases, J lost 8 bases, and 3 bases stayed unmatched. Germline assignment: CDR1 KGHSH and CDR2 LQKENI. This CDR3 region has 14 residues. CDR3 sequence (DNA): TGTGCCAGCTCACCACCCGGGACTAGTGACATTCAGTACTTC. Amino acid sequence: CASSPPGTSDIQYF.

This clone was seen only a few times. The chain uses TRBV9 and TRBJ1-1, with D uncertain. The CDR3 totals 13 residues. V lost 4 bases and J lost 3, with 10 bases in between. Per the germline V gene, CDR1 is SGDLS and CDR2 is YYNGEE. For the CDR3, the DNA is TGTGCCAGCAGCCCGGGCGAGTACACTGAAGCTTTCTTT. Its translation: CASSPGEYTEAFF.

This clone was picked up many times. The rearrangement links TRBV11-2 to TRBJ2-3; tentatively, D is TRBD2 (5 bases). CDR1 and CDR2 (germline): SGHAT, FQNNGV. Trimming pared 2 bases from V and 0 bases from J, leaving 15 bases between. The CDR3 is 17 amino acids. CDR3 bases: TGTGCCAGCAGCTTACTCAACACCGGCGGGAGCACAGATACGCAGTATTTT. Translating gives CASSLLNTGGSTDTQYF.

This clone was observed a few times. This chain links TRBV15 with TRBJ1-2; TRBD1 matches 7 bases. The CDR3 spans 14 residues. Germline CDR1 and CDR2: LNHNV and YYDKDF (reference sequence). V lost 1 base to trimming and J lost 2 bases; unmatched junction nucleotides: 1. The DNA of the CDR3 is TGTGCCACCAGCAGAGGGGACAGAAACTATGGCTACACCTTC. This sequence encodes CATSRGDRNYGYTF.

This clone was observed many times. The rearrangement links TRBV10-3 to TRBJ1-2; 10 nucleotides line up with TRBD1. Germline lookup yields CDR1 ENHRY and CDR2 SYGVKD. This CDR3 comprises 14 residues. V lost 10 bases, J lost 5 bases, and 10 bases stayed unmatched. CDR3 coding DNA: TGTGCCACCTCCGGGACAGGGGATTGGTATGGCTACACCTTC. Translated: CATSGTGDWYGYTF.

This clone has a handful of counts. The junction does not match germline at one end; this may be a read error. CDR3 sequence (DNA): TGTGCCAGCAGGGCTCCAGGGACAGGGCTTCTCTTT. Translation: CASRAPGTGLLF. The chain links TRBV28 to TRBJ1-1; TRBD1 matches 9 bases. Germline values: CDR1 MDHEN, CDR2 SYDVKM. CDR3 length equals 12 residues.

This clone was seen only a few times. V gene TRBV28 combines with J gene TRBJ1-2; D perhaps matches TRBD1 (5 bases). This CDR3 comprises 12 residues. Deletions cut 5 bases from V and 8 bases from J, with 12 bases between. Germline CDR1 and CDR2: MDHEN and SYDVKM. CDR3 nucleotides: TGTGCCAGCAGTAAGCAGGGCCAGGGCTACACCTTC. Its protein is CASSKQGQGYTF.

The J gene is TRBJ2-5, the V gene TRBV5-6, with D perhaps assigned TRBD1 or TRBD2 (5 bases each). This CDR3 spans 13 amino acids. Trimming shortened V by 2 bases and J by 5 bases, and 10 bases separated the two germline ends. Germline V gene sequence: CDR1 SGHDT, CDR2 YYEEEE. The CDR3 region has the DNA TGTGCCAGCAGCTTTCGAGGGGCGGAGACCCAGTACTTC. It yields the protein CASSFRGAETQYF.

This clone was observed a few times. The rearrangement uses TRBV7-2 and TRBJ2-3, with D possibly matching TRBD1 (6 bases). Trimming pared 5 bases from V and 9 bases from J, leaving 12 bases between. This CDR3 comprises 12 residues. Germline loops: CDR1 SGHTA, CDR2 FQGNSA. The CDR3 loop reads CASSPRGGTQYF. The CDR3 region has the DNA TGTGCCAGCAGCCCCAGGGGTGGAACGCAGTATTTT.

This clone was observed a handful of times. The genes are TRBV28 and TRBJ1-1, with unresolved D. This CDR3 has 13 residues. The ends were cut back, 6 bases at V and 3 bases at J, with 11 bases in the middle. Germline CDR1 MDHEN, CDR2 SYDVKM. The CDR3 nucleotides read TGTGCCAGCAGCTTTCAGGCTGACACTGAAGCTTTCTTT. The encoded protein is CASSFQADTEAFF.

The J gene is TRBJ2-3, the V gene TRBV11-2, with a tentative D call TRBD2 (6 bases). This CDR3 is built from 15 residues. V was cut by 5 bases and J by 1 base, with 13 bases left in between. The germline V gene encodes CDR1 SGHAT and CDR2 FQNNGV. CDR3 coding DNA: TGTGCCAGCAGCGTTCGGGCTAGCGGCACAGATACGCAGTATTTT. Translation gives CASSVRASGTDTQYF.

This clone showed up just a few times. The chain joins TRBV7-8 to TRBJ2-7; D perhaps matches TRBD2 (5 bases). This CDR3 has 14 residues. CDR1 and CDR2 (germline): SGHVS, FQNEAQ. Deletions cut 2 bases from V and 2 bases from J, with 10 bases between. The chain's CDR3 is CASSLRLAPYEQYF. The CDR3 nucleotides are TGTGCCAGCAGCTTACGTCTAGCTCCCTACGAGCAGTACTTC.

This clone was seen more than once but under ten times. V gene TRBV7-2 combines with J gene TRBJ2-7; either TRBD1 or TRBD2 may supply D (5 bases each). In germline, CDR1 is SGHTA, CDR2 FQGNSA. The CDR3 is made up of 12 amino acids. V was trimmed by 5 bases and J by 13 bases, leaving 18 bases between them. The CDR3 here is CASSPTGTPHYF. The CDR3 nucleotides are TGTGCCAGCAGCCCAACCGGGACGCCGCATTACTTC.